These T cell receptor beta chains were read from a single sample in a study of blood T cell repertoires in COVID-19. Sequenced by immunoSEQ multiplex PCR; TCRdb stores in-frame clones only, minus some. Of approximately 380,000 clones in the sample, 91% were seen once. Sequencing was carried out using PBMCs or T cells enriched from blood (not recorded which). The receptor source for this set is a woman aged 40-49 years who had been exposed to COVID-19. Each CDR3 is given with its conserved first and last residue. The D gene is left open where the match is weak. Clone size is stated in some rows and not others, as once, few, many or a class when expanded.

clone size	D gene	V gene	J gene	CDR3 length	CDR3 protein	CDR3 DNA
-	-	TRBV12-3/TRBV12-4	TRBJ1-1	13	CASSYRQKTEAFF	TGTGCCAGCAGCTACCGACAGAAAACTGAAGCTTTCTTT
-	-	TRBV7-9	TRBJ2-2	15	CASSLSGWRTGELFF	TGTGCCAGCAGCTTATCCGGATGGCGGACCGGGGAGCTGTTTTTT
-	TRBD1	TRBV3-1/TRBV3-2	TRBJ2-5	15	CASSSMTGGRETQYF	TGTGCCAGCAGTTCTATGACAGGGGGACGAGAGACCCAGTACTTC
-	-	TRBV7-2	TRBJ2-1	14	CASSLVLAADEQFF	TGTGCCAGCAGCTTAGTATTAGCGGCAGATGAGCAGTTCTTC
-	TRBD1	TRBV11-3	TRBJ1-1	16	CASSPRIRTGNTEAFF	TGTGCCAGCAGCCCCCGAATCAGGACAGGGAACACTGAAGCTTTCTTT
once	-	TRBV15	TRBJ2-7	15	CATSRVLGGSYEQYF	TGTGCCACCAGCAGAGTCCTCGGGGGCTCCTACGAGCAGTACTTC
-	TRBD1	TRBV2	TRBJ1-2	14	CASSEDRGVNGYTF	TGTGCCAGCAGTGAGGACAGGGGGGTGAATGGCTACACCTTC
-	-	TRBV6-5	TRBJ1-5	14	CASSYSRGGQPQHF	TGTGCCAGCAGTTACTCCAGGGGCGGGCAGCCCCAGCATTTT
-	-	TRBV5-1	TRBJ2-3	17	CASSLGSYGDFTDTQYF	TGCGCCAGCAGCTTGGGGTCTTATGGAGACTTCACAGATACGCAGTATTTT
-	-	TRBV9	TRBJ2-5	14	CASSVGLAQETQYF	TGTGCCAGCAGCGTAGGACTTGCCCAAGAGACCCAGTACTTC
-	-	TRBV7-9	TRBJ1-1	15	CASSLGGGMNTEAFF	TGTGCCAGCAGCTTAGGTGGCGGTATGAACACTGAAGCTTTCTTT
once	TRBD1	TRBV30	TRBJ1-2	17	CAWSGSRQGNGKYGYTF	TGTGCCTGGAGTGGATCGAGACAGGGGAATGGGAAGTATGGCTACACCTTC
-	-	TRBV30	TRBJ1-4	14	CAWSKGITNEKLFF	TGTGCCTGGAGTAAGGGGATAACTAATGAAAAACTGTTTTTT
-	TRBD1	TRBV25-1	TRBJ2-5	15	CASSPGQGAKETQYF	TGTGCCAGCAGTCCAGGACAGGGGGCGAAAGAGACCCAGTACTTC
-	TRBD1	TRBV7-6	TRBJ1-3	16	CASSQGQGRAGNTIYF	TGTGCCAGCAGCCAGGGACAGGGTAGAGCTGGAAACACCATATATTTT
-	-	TRBV15	TRBJ2-1	17	CATSRVRGGRSYNEQFF	TGTGCCACCAGCAGAGTGAGAGGCGGGCGATCCTACAATGAGCAGTTCTTC
few	-	TRBV19	TRBJ1-2	18	CASSISGPGIFLPIGYTF	TGTGCCAGTAGTATTAGTGGTCCGGGGATTTTCCTCCCAATCGGCTACACCTTC
-	-	TRBV19	TRBJ1-5	14	CASRPRVSNQPQHF	TGTGCCAGTAGGCCTAGAGTTAGCAATCAGCCCCAGCATTTT
-	-	TRBV14	TRBJ2-5	11	CASSQAGHQYF	TGTGCCAGCAGCCAGGCGGGTCACCAGTACTTC
few	TRBD1	TRBV30	TRBJ1-6	14	CAWSIGQGYSPLHF	TGTGCCTGGAGTATAGGACAGGGTTATTCACCCCTCCACTTT
once	-	TRBV5-1	TRBJ1-2	14	CASSLDGSGYGYTF	TGCGCCAGCAGCTTGGACGGGTCTGGGTATGGCTACACCTTC
-	TRBD2	TRBV5-8	TRBJ2-3	16	CASSPRLASSTDTQYF	TGTGCCAGCAGCCCGAGACTAGCCTCTAGCACAGATACGCAGTATTTT
-	-	TRBV10-3	TRBJ1-6	16	CAISESTGPGTSPLHF	TGTGCCATCAGTGAGTCGACGGGGCCAGGGACATCACCCCTCCACTTT